These T cell receptor beta chains were read from a single sample in a study of T cell changes during pregnancy in multiple sclerosis. Only in-frame clones appear in the TCRdb table, and some are missing; sequencing was by immunoSEQ multiplex PCR. The sample carries 40,000 or so clones, roughly 91% recorded once. Sequencing used CD8+ T cells from peripheral blood mononuclear cells, obtained in the third trimester of pregnancy. The receptors stem from a female donor with multiple sclerosis, enrolled in a pregnancy study. Each CDR3 is given with its conserved first and last residue. The D gene is left open where the match is weak. Clone size appears in some rows only: once, few, many, or a class for an expanded clone.

TRBD2 . TRBJ2-1 TRBV15 CATSPGGMYEQFF TGTGCCACCAGCCCGGGGGGGATGTATGAGCAGTTCTTC
. once TRBJ2-1 TRBV9 CASSGWTDNEQFF TGTGCCAGCAGCGGGTGGACAGACAATGAGCAGTTCTTC
TRBD1 . TRBJ2-1 TRBV9 CASSTRDRGANEQFF TGTGCCAGCAGCACCCGGGACAGGGGGGCCAATGAGCAGTTCTTC
. . TRBJ2-7 TRBV13 CASSYGMRGPAYEQYF TGTGCCAGCAGCTACGGGATGCGGGGCCCCGCCTACGAGCAGTACTTC
. many TRBJ1-1 TRBV19 CASSLGAVGTEAFF TGTGCCAGTAGCCTGGGGGCGGTCGGCACTGAAGCTTTCTTT
. . TRBJ1-2 TRBV27 CASSYNPPSGAGYTF TGTGCCAGCAGCTACAACCCTCCGTCTGGGGCTGGCTACACCTTC
. . TRBJ2-7 TRBV28 CASSLRGRGYEQYF TGTGCCAGCAGTTTAAGGGGTAGGGGCTACGAGCAGTACTTC
TRBD2 . TRBJ2-3 TRBV27 CASSKLRGGPDSTDTQYF TGTGCCAGCAGTAAACTCCGCGGGGGGCCCGATAGCACAGATACGCAGTATTTT
. . TRBJ1-5 TRBV27 CASSFPNQPQHF TGTGCCAGCAGTTTCCCAAATCAGCCCCAGCATTTT
. once TRBJ1-3 TRBV29-1 CSVEPLTGTGNTIYF TGCAGCGTTGAACCATTAACAGGGACTGGAAACACCATATATTTT
. . TRBJ1-2 TRBV28 CASSFRPGALANYGYTF TGTGCCAGCAGTTTTAGGCCAGGGGCCCTAGCTAACTATGGCTACACCTTC
TRBD1 . TRBJ1-2 TRBV15 CATSRGRTGVYYGYTF TGTGCCACCAGCAGAGGCCGGACAGGGGTTTACTATGGCTACACCTTC
TRBD2 . TRBJ2-3 TRBV9 CASSLRTSGGAKQYF TGTGCCAGCAGCCTGAGGACTAGCGGGGGGGCCAAACAGTATTTT
TRBD1 . TRBJ1-5 TRBV2 CASRGGQKGQPQHF TGTGCCAGCAGGGGGGGACAGAAGGGTCAGCCCCAGCATTTT
TRBD1 . TRBJ2-7 TRBV9 CASSVGGGFAYEQYF TGTGCCAGCAGCGTAGGAGGGGGCTTTGCCTACGAGCAGTACTTC
. . TRBJ2-1 TRBV15 CATSSGRYYNEQFF TGTGCCACCAGCAGTGGCAGGTACTACAATGAGCAGTTCTTC
. . TRBJ1-4 TRBV27 CASSPPLSGFNEKLFF TGTGCCAGCAGTCCTCCTTTATCGGGGTTCAATGAAAAACTGTTTTTT
. . TRBJ1-1 TRBV29-1 CSVLTGADTEAFF TGCAGCGTTCTGACAGGCGCGGACACTGAAGCTTTCTTT
. . TRBJ1-4 TRBV4-3 CASSKLSSETNEKLFF TGCGCCAGCAGTAAACTATCGTCTGAAACTAATGAAAAACTGTTTTTT
. . TRBJ1-2 TRBV6-6 CASSTDTYGYTF TGTGCCAGCAGTACCGACACCTATGGCTACACCTTC
. . TRBJ1-2 TRBV5-6 CASSPGTFGYTF TGTGCCAGCAGCCCGGGGACTTTTGGCTACACCTTC
. . TRBJ2-1 TRBV5-4 CASSLRTDYNEQFF TGTGCCAGCAGCTTAAGGACAGACTACAATGAGCAGTTCTTC
. . TRBJ2-7 TRBV7-9 CASSQVQGRPPYEQYF TGTGCCAGCAGCCAAGTGCAGGGTCGTCCACCGTACGAGCAGTACTTC
. . TRBJ1-6 TRBV7-3 CDGGQGFLSYNSPLHF TGTGACGGGGGGCAGGGGTTTTTGTCCTATAATTCACCCCTCCACTTT
TRBD1 . TRBJ2-7 TRBV13 CASSSPGQGAGEQYF TGTGCCAGCAGCTCACCGGGACAGGGGGCGGGGGAGCAGTACTTC
. . TRBJ2-6 TRBV2 CASSESGGSGANVLTF TGTGCCAGCAGTGAAAGTGGAGGTTCTGGGGCCAACGTCCTGACTTTC
. . TRBJ1-5 TRBV6-5 CASSFRTDSNQPQHF TGTGCCAGCAGTTTCCGGACAGATAGCAATCAGCCCCAGCATTTT
. . TRBJ2-1 TRBV9 CASSEAGLRSNEQFF TGTGCCAGCAGCGAGGCTGGGCTAAGGTCCAATGAGCAGTTCTTC
. . TRBJ1-2 TRBV10-2 CASSESPYRVSYGYTF TGCGCCAGCAGTGAGTCGCCGTACAGGGTATCATATGGCTACACCTTC
TRBD1 few TRBJ1-6 TRBV7-2 CASSQGATSPLHF TGTGCCAGCAGCCAGGGGGCAACTTCACCCCTCCACTTT
. once TRBJ1-2 TRBV7-9 CASSLGQGYGYTF TGTGCCAGCAGCTTAGGGCAGGGCTATGGCTACACCTTC
TRBD1 . TRBJ2-3 TRBV7-6 CASSPRGTELSTDTQYF TGTGCCAGCAGCCCCCGAGGGACAGAACTTAGCACAGATACGCAGTATTTT
. . TRBJ2-7 TRBV7-3 CASSLSPSYEQYF TGTGCCAGCAGCTTAAGTCCATCCTACGAGCAGTACTTC
. few TRBJ2-7 TRBV9 CASSTSDGTRAYF TGTGCCAGCAGCACTTCCGACGGCACGAGGGCGTACTTC
TRBD1 . TRBJ1-2 TRBV5-1 CASSLTPGQALYGYTF TGCGCCAGCAGCCTAACCCCGGGACAGGCACTCTATGGCTACACCTTC
TRBD1 once TRBJ1-6 TRBV6-1 CASSEPPGQGHSPLHF TGTGCCAGCAGTGAACCTCCCGGACAGGGACATTCACCCCTCCACTTT
. few TRBJ1-6 TRBV28 CASSLFHDLSGSPLHF TGTGCCAGCAGTTTATTTCACGACCTCTCGGGATCACCCCTCCACTTT
TRBD1 once TRBJ1-1 TRBV7-9 CASSIPTGSHTEAFF TGTGCCAGCAGCATACCGACAGGGAGCCACACTGAAGCTTTCTTT
TRBD1 . TRBJ1-2 TRBV6-5 CASSYAGTGASGYTF TGTGCCAGCAGTTACGCCGGGACAGGGGCTTCTGGCTACACCTTC
TRBD1 . TRBJ2-5 TRBV19 CASSRQGDIETQYF TGTGCCAGTAGTAGACAGGGAGATATCGAGACCCAGTACTTC
TRBD1 . TRBJ1-2 TRBV5-4 CASSFTGGADYGYTF TGTGCCAGCAGCTTTACAGGGGGCGCGGACTATGGCTACACCTTC
TRBD1 . TRBJ2-7 TRBV11-2 CASSSSGTGSYEQYF TGTGCCAGCAGCTCTTCCGGGACAGGTTCCTACGAGCAGTACTTC
TRBD1 . TRBJ1-1 TRBV27 CASSPGGAGTEAFF TGTGCCAGCAGCCCAGGGGGCGCGGGGACTGAAGCTTTCTTT
TRBD1 . TRBJ2-3 TRBV4-3 CASSQDTGEGADTQYF TGCGCCAGCAGCCAAGATACAGGGGAAGGCGCAGATACGCAGTATTTT
. . TRBJ2-1 TRBV4-1 CASSQRGGPSYNEQFF TGCGCCAGCAGCCAGAGGGGGGGCCCCTCCTACAATGAGCAGTTCTTC
TRBD2 . TRBJ2-3 TRBV15 CATSRSGGAVDTQYF TGTGCCACCAGCAGATCGGGGGGGGCCGTGGATACGCAGTATTTT
TRBD2 . TRBJ2-3 TRBV15 CATSREKRGVDTQYF TGTGCCACCAGCAGAGAGAAGCGGGGGGTAGATACGCAGTATTTT
. . TRBJ2-7 TRBV28 CASSGGTDPLGQYF TGTGCCAGCAGTGGGGGGACCGATCCTTTAGGGCAGTACTTC
. . TRBJ2-7 TRBV5-1 CASSPSTGAYEQYF TGCGCCAGCAGCCCCTCGACAGGTGCCTACGAGCAGTACTTC
. . TRBJ2-2 TRBV10-1 CASSEKSYTGELFF TGCGCCAGCAGTGAGAAATCATACACCGGGGAGCTGTTTTTT
TRBD2 . TRBJ2-2 TRBV6-4 CASSDSTSGDTGELFF TGTGCCAGCAGTGACTCGACTAGCGGGGACACCGGGGAGCTGTTTTTT
. . TRBJ1-1 TRBV9 CASSVGGPNTEAFF TGTGCCAGCAGCGTGGGAGGTCCAAACACTGAAGCTTTCTTT
TRBD2 . TRBJ2-7 TRBV11-2 CASSFRGDYRTYEQYF TGTGCCAGCAGCTTCAGAGGGGACTACCGAACCTACGAGCAGTACTTC
. . TRBJ1-3 TRBV4-3 CASSQVGGELENTIYF TGCGCCAGCAGCCAAGTCGGAGGGGAACTCGAAAACACCATATATTTT